Each of the 17 T cell receptor beta chains below was sequenced from the same sample in a study of siplizumab effects on memory and regulatory T cells. Measured with immunoSEQ multiplex PCR; TCRdb has only the in-frame clones, and not every one. The sample has about 55,000 clones; about 97% are singletons. Sequenced material: naive CD4+ T cells sorted from blood. The receptors here all came from a human donor in good health.

The rearrangement uses TRBV5-5 and TRBJ1-2; weak D call: TRBD1 (6 bases). V was pared by 4 bases and J by 3 bases, with 16 bases between. Germline V gives CDR1 SGHKS, CDR2 YYEKEE (reference sequence). The CDR3 has 15 amino acids. The CDR3 reads CASSTRQVNDYGYTF. Written as DNA, the CDR3 is TGTGCCAGCAGCACTAGACAGGTGAATGACTATGGCTACACCTTC.

This clone has a single count. The chain links TRBV6-5 to TRBJ1-1; D is perhaps TRBD1 (5 bases). Trimming shortened V by 1 base and J by 4 bases, and 10 bases separated the two germline ends. The V gene's germline CDR1 is MNHEY and CDR2 SVGAGI. The CDR3 totals 14 residues. CDR3 region: CASSYFPGSTEAFF. CDR3 in DNA: TGTGCCAGCAGTTACTTTCCAGGGAGCACTGAAGCTTTCTTT.

The genes are TRBV7-2 and TRBJ1-3; D gene uncertain. The V end lost 1 base, the J end lost 0 bases, and 1 base lay between the germline ends. The CDR3 has 13 residues. Looked up from germline, CDR1 is SGHTA and CDR2 is FQGNSA. CDR3 protein: CASSLGSGNTIYF. In DNA form, the CDR3 reads TGTGCCAGCAGCTTAGGCTCTGGAAACACCATATATTTT.

V gene TRBV6-5 combines with J gene TRBJ1-5, with unresolved D. Germline loops: CDR1 MNHEY, CDR2 SVGAGI. The CDR3 extends over 13 amino acids. V dropped 6 bases and J dropped 2 bases, with 8 bases sitting between them. CDR3 nucleotides: TGTGCCAGCAGGCGCGATGGCAATCAGCCCCAGCATTTT. Translation: CASRRDGNQPQHF.

The V gene is TRBV19, the J gene TRBJ1-5; D is perhaps TRBD1 (5 bases). CDR1 and CDR2 from the germline V gene are LNHDA and SQIVND (reference sequence). V shed 6 bases and J shed 7 bases, with 16 bases lying between them. The length of the CDR3 is 14 residues. The CDR3 nucleotides are TGTGCCAGTAGCTTCCTCGGGGGGAACCAGCCCCAGCATTTT. As protein: CASSFLGGNQPQHF.

This chain uses TRBV30 with TRBJ2-1; 9 bases align to TRBD2. The ends lost 4 bases at V and 6 bases at J; junction bases unmatched: 4. This CDR3 has 13 amino acids. The germline V gene has CDR1 GTSNPN and CDR2 SVGIG (reference sequence). CDR3 sequence: CAWTSGNPNEQFF. The CDR3 region has the DNA TGTGCCTGGACTAGCGGGAACCCCAATGAGCAGTTCTTC.

This sequence joins TRBV15 and TRBJ2-3; 7 bases line up with TRBD2. CDR1 and CDR2 from the germline V gene are LNHNV and YYDKDF (reference sequence). The CDR3 runs to 16 residues. With 2 bases clipped from V and 0 bases from J, the junction kept 5 bases outside the gene matches. The CDR3 protein is CATSRLSGASTDTQYF. DNA of the CDR3: TGTGCCACCAGCAGACTGAGCGGGGCTAGCACAGATACGCAGTATTTT.

The V gene is TRBV7-8, the J gene TRBJ1-1, with D possibly being TRBD1 (6 bases). CDR3 length: 16 amino acids. CDR1 is SGHVS and CDR2 is FQNEAQ in the germline V gene. Trimming shortened V by 0 bases and J by 4 bases, and 15 bases separated the two germline ends. In DNA, the CDR3 is TGTGCCAGCAGCTTAGCGCTGGGGGCCCACGGCACTGAAGCTTTCTTT. This codes for CASSLALGAHGTEAFF.

The chain uses TRBV5-1 and TRBJ2-1; D perhaps matches TRBD2 (6 bases). The length of the CDR3 is 14 residues. In germline, CDR1 is SGHRS, CDR2 YFSETQ. Trimming took 3 bases from V and 8 from J, leaving 15 bases between them. The CDR3: CASSSRLGEDEQFF. For the CDR3, the DNA is TGCGCCAGCAGCTCTCGACTAGGTGAGGATGAGCAGTTCTTC.

V usage is TRBV19 and J usage is TRBJ1-5; 7 bases agree with TRBD1. Germline V gives CDR1 LNHDA, CDR2 SQIVND (reference sequence). The trim removed 6 bases at V and 6 bases at J, leaving 20 bases unmatched. This CDR3 spans 18 amino acids. The CDR3 sequence is CASSTRVQGFADGQPQHF. Here the CDR3 DNA reads TGTGCCAGTAGCACCCGCGTACAGGGGTTTGCTGACGGTCAGCCCCAGCATTTT.

CDR3 bases: TGTGCCACCAGCAGAGGACTAGCGGGGGCAATACAAGAGACCCAGTACTTC. This codes for CATSRGLAGAIQETQYF. V and J are TRBV15 and TRBJ2-5, with 12 bases identical to TRBD2. The V gene end was trimmed by 1 base and the J gene end by 2 bases; junction bases not matched to a gene: 5. CDR3 length: 17 residues. Per the germline V gene, CDR1 is LNHNV and CDR2 is YYDKDF (reference sequence).

CDR3 loop: CASSFGGGEAGELFF. Written as DNA, the CDR3 is TGTGCCAGCAGTTTTGGAGGGGGAGAAGCCGGGGAGCTGTTTTTT. This rearrangement joins TRBV27 to TRBJ2-2; D is possibly TRBD1 or TRBD2 (6 bases each). The germline CDR1 and CDR2 sequences are MNHEY and SMNVEV (reference sequence). This CDR3 spans 15 amino acids. V lost 3 bases and J 6 bases, leaving 14 bases between the germline ends.

V usage is TRBV30 and J usage is TRBJ2-7; 12 positions agree with TRBD2. The CDR3 covers 15 residues. CDR1 GTSNPN and CDR2 SVGIG come from the germline V gene (reference sequence). The V gene end was trimmed by 3 bases and the J gene end by 4 bases; junction bases not matched to a gene: 7. The CDR3 DNA is TGTGCCTGGAGATCTAGCGGGAGGGCCCGATACGAGCAGTACTTC. Translating gives CAWRSSGRARYEQYF.

This clone showed up just once. The chain couples TRBV18 to TRBJ2-1; no clear D. This CDR3 has 16 amino acids. Trimming shortened V by 3 bases and J by 0 bases, and 12 bases separated the two germline ends. Germline V gene sequence: CDR1 KGHSH, CDR2 LQKENI. In DNA, the CDR3 is TGTGCCAGCTCACCCCTTAAGTCCAGCTCCTACAATGAGCAGTTCTTC. Its translation is CASSPLKSSSYNEQFF.

The chain is built from TRBV11-2 and TRBJ2-1, with D unresolved. Germline-derived CDR1 and CDR2 are SGHAT and FQNNGV. CDR3 length: 13 amino acids. Trimming cost V 2 bases and J 6 bases, with 8 bases left between them. The CDR3 sequence is CASSLRVGNEQFF. Here the CDR3 DNA reads TGTGCCAGCAGCTTACGTGTGGGCAATGAGCAGTTCTTC.

The CDR3 DNA is TGTGCTAGTGGTTCGGGACAGGGCTCCTACGAGCAGTACTTC. It codes for CASGSGQGSYEQYF. The V call is TRBV12-5, the J call TRBJ2-7; 9 positions agree with TRBD1. The junction had 1 base not matched to a gene; V was cut back by 4 bases and J by 0 bases. From germline, CDR1 is LGHNT and CDR2 FRNRAP. The CDR3 runs 14 residues.

The chain employs TRBV7-9 and TRBJ1-5, with 7 bases that match TRBD1. CDR1 and CDR2 from the germline V gene are SEHNR and FQNEAQ (reference sequence). The V segment lost 1 base and the J segment 4 bases; nucleotides outside the gene matches: 4. The CDR3 consists of 15 residues. The CDR3 sequence: CASSLGDSFNQPQHF. The CDR3 nucleotides are TGTGCCAGCAGCTTAGGGGACAGCTTTAATCAGCCCCAGCATTTT. The full variable domain, in which reference TRBV7-9 and TRBJ1-5 provide the parts outside the CDR3, is DTGVSQNPRHKITKRGQNVTFRCDPISEHNRLYWYRQTLGQGPEFLTYFQNEAQLEKSRLLSDRFSAERPKGSFSTLEIQRTEQGDSAMYLCASSLGDSFNQPQHFGDGTRLSIL.